The T cell receptor beta chain described here comes from a study of T cell responses to AZD1222 COVID-19 vaccine. The wider study: Timing groups of about 4 and about 12 weeks for second doses were pooled.

Sequenced by immunoSEQ multiplex PCR; TCRdb stores in-frame clones only, minus some. The table has tens of thousands of clones, about nine tenths seen once. This clone was seen only once. Its antigen is currently unknown. Overall study results and limits: Only a handful of AZD1222 recipients, roughly 6 in all, had baseline seropositivity. No repertoire was sampled before or during the peak T cell response, only after it. The CD4 TCRs associated with vaccination extended across spike and predominated at 160-218 and 743-854.

The sample was peripheral blood, taken on day 0 of AZD1222 vaccination. This TCR came from an adult in good health.

As DNA, the CDR3 is TGTGCCAGCAGCTTAGGGTACGGGGGTGTGGGGGACGAGCAGTACTTC. The encoded protein is CASSLGYGGVGDEQYF. The chain has TRBV7-2 and TRBJ2-7; tentative D call: TRBD2 (6 bases). CDR1 and CDR2 (germline): SGHTA, FQGNSA. This CDR3 has 16 amino acids. The V end was cut by 1 base, the J end by 5 bases, with 18 bases between.